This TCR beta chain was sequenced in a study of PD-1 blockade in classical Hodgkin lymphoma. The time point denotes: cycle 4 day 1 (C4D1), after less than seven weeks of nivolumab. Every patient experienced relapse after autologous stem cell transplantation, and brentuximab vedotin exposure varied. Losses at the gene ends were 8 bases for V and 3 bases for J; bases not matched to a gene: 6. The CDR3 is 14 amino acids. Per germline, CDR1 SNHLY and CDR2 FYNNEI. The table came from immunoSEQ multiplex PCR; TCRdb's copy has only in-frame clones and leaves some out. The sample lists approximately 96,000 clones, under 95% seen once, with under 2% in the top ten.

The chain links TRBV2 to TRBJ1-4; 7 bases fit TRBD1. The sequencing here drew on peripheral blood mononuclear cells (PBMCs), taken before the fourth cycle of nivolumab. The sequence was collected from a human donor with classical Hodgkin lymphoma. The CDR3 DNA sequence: TGTGCCAGCTGCCCCCAGGGGGCTAATGAAAAACTGTTTTTT. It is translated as CASCPQGANEKLFF.